The 2 T cell receptor beta chains in this list originate from one sample, sequenced in a study of CD8 T cells in Susac syndrome. Random hexamers were used to reverse transcribe roughly 0.45 to 1 ug of RNA. TCRdb fed the immunoSEQ multiplex PCR reads into MiXCR, producing one record per CDR3 protein. Of roughly 200,000 distinct CDR3 sequences in the sample, 85% to 95% were seen once. The material sequenced was CD4+ T cells from PBMCs. Receptors were obtained from a human donor in good health.

This clonotype appeared once. The rearrangement links TRBV7-9 to TRBJ2-7; possibly TRBD2 for D (5 bases). Deletions cut 1 base from V and 0 bases from J, with 10 bases between. CDR1 is SEHNR and CDR2 is FQNEAQ in the germline V gene (reference sequence). The CDR3 is 15 amino acids. CDR3 region: CASSLGLRDSYEQYV. In DNA, the CDR3 is TGTGCCAGCAGCTTAGGCCTCCGGGACTCCTACGAGCAGTACGTC.

The chain recombines TRBV14 with TRBJ2-4; D gene uncertain. The CDR3 extends over 15 amino acids. Trimming took off 1 base at V and 7 bases at J, with 14 bases between the two ends. The germline V gene encodes CDR1 SGHDN and CDR2 FVKESK. This CDR3 reads CASSQAGNMGNIQYF. The DNA of the CDR3 is TGTGCCAGCAGCCAAGCCGGAAACATGGGGAACATTCAGTACTTC.